What follows are 3 T cell receptor beta chains derived from one specimen sequenced in a study of T cell changes during pregnancy in multiple sclerosis. The protocol was immunoSEQ multiplex PCR, while the TCRdb copy is restricted to in-frame clones and leaves out a portion. The table shows about 51,000 clones, with 93% occurring only once. Material: peripheral blood, obtained in the second trimester of pregnancy. The receptors derive from a female donor with multiple sclerosis, enrolled in a pregnancy study.

This clone was picked up one time. The chain combines TRBV27 with TRBJ2-7; 8 bases are shared with TRBD2. The germline gives CDR1 MNHEY, CDR2 SMNVEV (reference sequence). Trimming took 5 bases from V and 2 from J; bases not matched to a gene: 8. This CDR3 contains 15 residues. The CDR3 DNA sequence: TGTGCCAGCAGTACAAGCGGGAGTAACCCCTACGAGCAGTACTTC. As protein: CASSTSGSNPYEQYF.

The V gene is TRBV5-1, the J gene TRBJ2-1; 7 bases match TRBD2. V lost 0 bases, J lost 7 bases, and 7 bases stayed unmatched. Germline V gene sequence: CDR1 SGHRS, CDR2 YFSETQ. The CDR3 extends over 15 amino acids. CDR3: CASSLGGSMGNEQFF. The CDR3 coding sequence is TGCGCCAGCAGCTTGGGCGGGAGTATGGGGAATGAGCAGTTCTTC.

The chain recombines TRBV5-1 with TRBJ1-1; 7 nucleotides agree with TRBD1. The CDR3 totals 17 residues. The ends lost 0 bases at V and 2 bases at J; junction bases unmatched: 10. Germline V gene data show CDR1 as SGHRS and CDR2 as YFSETQ. In DNA, the CDR3 is TGCGCCAGCAGCTTGGAGCCGGGACAGAAGATAAACACTGAAGCTTTCTTT. Protein: CASSLEPGQKINTEAFF.